This record looks at one TCR beta chain sequence and its context. What it recognizes is unknown. The source of the sample is a study of T cell repertoires in cytomegalovirus infection. Each CDR3 protein gets one entry after TCRdb re-called the reads with MiXCR. The table records some 920,000 distinct CDR3 sequences, approximately 30% of them present only once. This CDR3 region has 13 residues. Trimming removed 3 bases at V and 10 bases at J, with 16 bases between. Germline V CDR1 and CDR2: SGDLS, YYNGEE. The sequencing here drew on cultured CD8+ T cells from PBMCs, taken from culture after CMV antigen stimulation. This sequence joins TRBV9 and TRBJ1-1; D is perhaps TRBD1 (5 bases). This TCR derives from a human donor in good health (CMV status not recorded). Some clones in this sample may be carry-over from other donors' samples. The CDR3 protein is CASSGGGELLAFF. Here the CDR3 DNA reads TGTGCCAGCAGCGGCGGGGGGGAACTGTTAGCTTTCTTT.